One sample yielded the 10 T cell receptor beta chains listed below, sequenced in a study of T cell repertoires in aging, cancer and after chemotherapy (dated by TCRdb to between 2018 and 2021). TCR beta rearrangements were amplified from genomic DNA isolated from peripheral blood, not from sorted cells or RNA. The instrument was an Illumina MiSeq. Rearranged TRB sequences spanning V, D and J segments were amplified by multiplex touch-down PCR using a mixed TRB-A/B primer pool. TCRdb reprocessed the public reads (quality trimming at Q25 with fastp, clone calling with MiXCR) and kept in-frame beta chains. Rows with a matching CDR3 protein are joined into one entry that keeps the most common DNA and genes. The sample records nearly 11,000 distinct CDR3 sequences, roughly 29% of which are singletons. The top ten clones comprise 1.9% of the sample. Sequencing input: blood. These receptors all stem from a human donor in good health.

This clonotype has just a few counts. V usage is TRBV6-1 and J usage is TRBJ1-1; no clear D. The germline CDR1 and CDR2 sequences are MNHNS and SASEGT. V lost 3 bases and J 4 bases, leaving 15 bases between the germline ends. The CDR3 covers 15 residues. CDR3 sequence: CASSDPRVKITEAFF. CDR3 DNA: TGTGCCAGCAGTGACCCCCGGGTAAAGATCACTGAAGCTTTCTTT.

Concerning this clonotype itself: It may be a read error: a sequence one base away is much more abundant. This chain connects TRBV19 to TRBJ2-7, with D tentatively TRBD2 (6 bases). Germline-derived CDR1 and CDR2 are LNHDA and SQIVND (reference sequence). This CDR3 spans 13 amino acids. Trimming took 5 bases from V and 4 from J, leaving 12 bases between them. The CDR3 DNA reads TGTGCCAGTAGTGTCGGGGGATGGTACGAGCAGTACTTC. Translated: CASSVGGWYEQYF.

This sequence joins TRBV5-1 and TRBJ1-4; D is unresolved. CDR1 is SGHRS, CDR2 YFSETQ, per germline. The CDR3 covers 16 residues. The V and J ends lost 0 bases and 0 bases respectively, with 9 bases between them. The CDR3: CASSLEGFTTNEKLFF. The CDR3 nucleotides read TGCGCCAGCAGCTTGGAGGGATTTACAACTAATGAAAAACTGTTTTTT.

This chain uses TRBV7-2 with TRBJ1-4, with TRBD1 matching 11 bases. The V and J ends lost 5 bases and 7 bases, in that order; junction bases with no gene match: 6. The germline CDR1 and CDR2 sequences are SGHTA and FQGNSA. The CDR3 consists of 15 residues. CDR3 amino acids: CASSPWTGGGEKLFF. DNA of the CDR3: TGTGCCAGCAGCCCGTGGACAGGGGGCGGTGAAAAACTGTTTTTT.

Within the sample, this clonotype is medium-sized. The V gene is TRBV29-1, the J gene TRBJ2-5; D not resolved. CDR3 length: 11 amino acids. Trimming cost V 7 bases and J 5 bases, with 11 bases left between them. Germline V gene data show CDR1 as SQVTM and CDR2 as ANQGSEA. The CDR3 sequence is CSGGSLETQYF. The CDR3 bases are TGCAGCGGTGGTAGTCTCGAGACCCAGTACTTC.

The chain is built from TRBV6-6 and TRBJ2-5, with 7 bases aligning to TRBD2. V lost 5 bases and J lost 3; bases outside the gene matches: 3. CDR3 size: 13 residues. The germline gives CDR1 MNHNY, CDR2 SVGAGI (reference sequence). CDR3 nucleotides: TGTGCCAGCAGTCCAAGCGGGAAAGAGACCCAGTACTTC. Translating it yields CASSPSGKETQYF.

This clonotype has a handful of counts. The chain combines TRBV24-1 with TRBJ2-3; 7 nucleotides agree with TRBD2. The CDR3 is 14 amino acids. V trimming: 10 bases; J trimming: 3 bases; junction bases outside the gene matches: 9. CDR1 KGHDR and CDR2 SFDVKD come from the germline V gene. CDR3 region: CATSFGGRTDTQYF. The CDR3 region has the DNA TGTGCCACGTCGTTCGGGGGGAGGACAGATACGCAGTATTTT.

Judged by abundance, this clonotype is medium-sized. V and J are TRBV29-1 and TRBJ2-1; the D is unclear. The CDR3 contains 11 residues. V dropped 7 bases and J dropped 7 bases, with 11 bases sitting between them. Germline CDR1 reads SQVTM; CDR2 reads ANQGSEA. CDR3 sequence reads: CSAIVVNEQFF. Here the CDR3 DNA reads TGCAGCGCGATAGTTGTAAATGAGCAGTTCTTC.

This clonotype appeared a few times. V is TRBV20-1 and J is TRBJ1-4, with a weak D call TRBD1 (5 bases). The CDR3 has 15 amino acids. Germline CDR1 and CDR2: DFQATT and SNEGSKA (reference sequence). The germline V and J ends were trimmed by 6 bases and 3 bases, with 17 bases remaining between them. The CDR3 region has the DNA TGCAGTGCCCCCGGGACCCAAGGAGCTAATGAAAAACTGTTTTTT. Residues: CSAPGTQGANEKLFF.

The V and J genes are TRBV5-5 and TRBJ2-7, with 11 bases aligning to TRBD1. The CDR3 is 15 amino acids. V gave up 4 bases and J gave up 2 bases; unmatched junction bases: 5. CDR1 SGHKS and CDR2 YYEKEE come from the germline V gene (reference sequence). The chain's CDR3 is CASSAGQGVTYEQYF. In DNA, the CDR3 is TGTGCCAGCAGCGCGGGACAGGGGGTGACCTACGAGCAGTACTTC.